This T cell receptor beta chain was captured in a study of blood T cell repertoires in COVID-19. Profiling relied on immunoSEQ multiplex PCR, and the TCRdb table lists in-frame clones only, not all of them. This table holds some 200,000 clones, 84% found once. The germline CDR1 and CDR2 sequences are SGHVS and FNYEAQ. The CDR3 sequence is 18 residues long. V was clipped by 5 bases and J by 5 bases; unmatched bases: 10. The clonotype originates from a woman over 75 with COVID-19, enrolled during active disease. Sequenced input: peripheral blood. The chain uses TRBV7-6 and TRBJ2-2; 14 bases map to TRBD2. The CDR3 region is CASSPTGTSGGGTGELFF. The CDR3 DNA is TGTGCCAGCAGCCCCACCGGGACTAGCGGGGGAGGAACCGGGGAGCTGTTTTTT.